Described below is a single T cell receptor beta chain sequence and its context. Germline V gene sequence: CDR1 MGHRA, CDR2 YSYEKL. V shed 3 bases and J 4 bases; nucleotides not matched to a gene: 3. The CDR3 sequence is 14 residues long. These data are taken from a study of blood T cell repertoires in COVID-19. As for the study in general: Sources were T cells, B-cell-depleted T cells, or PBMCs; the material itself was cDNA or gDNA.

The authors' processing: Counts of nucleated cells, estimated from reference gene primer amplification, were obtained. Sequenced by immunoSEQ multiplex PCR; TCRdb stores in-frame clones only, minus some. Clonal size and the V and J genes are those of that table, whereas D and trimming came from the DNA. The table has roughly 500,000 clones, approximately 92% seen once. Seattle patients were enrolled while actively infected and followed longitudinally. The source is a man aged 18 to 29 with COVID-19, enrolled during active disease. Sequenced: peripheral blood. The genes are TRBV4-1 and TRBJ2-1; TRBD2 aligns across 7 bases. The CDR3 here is CASSQGTTYNEQFF. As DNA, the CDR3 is TGCGCCAGCAGCCAGGGGACTACATACAATGAGCAGTTCTTC.